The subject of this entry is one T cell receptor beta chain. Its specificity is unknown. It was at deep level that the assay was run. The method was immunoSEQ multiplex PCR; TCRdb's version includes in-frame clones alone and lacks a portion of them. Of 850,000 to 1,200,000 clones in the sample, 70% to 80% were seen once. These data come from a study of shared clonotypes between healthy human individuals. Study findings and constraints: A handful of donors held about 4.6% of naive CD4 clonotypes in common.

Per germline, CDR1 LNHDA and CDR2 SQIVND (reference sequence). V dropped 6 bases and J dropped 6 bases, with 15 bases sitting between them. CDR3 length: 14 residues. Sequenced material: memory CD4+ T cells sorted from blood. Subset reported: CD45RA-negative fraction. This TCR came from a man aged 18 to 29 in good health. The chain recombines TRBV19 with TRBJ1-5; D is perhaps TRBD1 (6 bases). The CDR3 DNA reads TGTGCCAGTAGGCCAACAGGGAATATTCAGCCCCAGCATTTT. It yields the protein CASRPTGNIQPQHF.